This T cell receptor beta chain was sequenced for a study of control samples from healthy donors and cancer patients (TCRdb year 2020). The receptor library was made with the immunoSEQ multiplex PCR assay. Imported from immuneACCESS, the table was reduced by TCRdb to in-frame sequences with V and J called. These copies leave out some clones; in studies compared against another copy, an unresolved V gene accounts for under half, and the cause of the remainder is not known. This sample lists around 150,000 clones; about 94% were detected once. The ten biggest clones cover 14% of the sample. On this clone: Its specific antigen is unknown. No base quality information exists; no much larger clone differs at one position.

CDR1 and CDR2 are drawn from the germline V gene: SQVTM, ANQGSEA. V is shortened by 4 bases, J by 3 bases, and the region joining them spans 9 bases. Its CDR3 holds 12 amino acids, cysteine through phenylalanine. The DNA shown is the 36-base CDR3, in frame from base 1. Source material: PBMCs. This TCR was recovered from a man aged 60-69 years with colorectal cancer. In this chain, TRBV29-1 is recombined with TRBJ1-2; no D segment can be confidently identified. Here the CDR3 is given as CSVVKGDYGYTF. At the DNA level, the sequence is TGCAGCGTTGTTAAGGGAGACTATGGCTACACCTTC.